The sequence of this T cell receptor (beta chain) was determined in a study of T cell repertoires in cytomegalovirus infection. The wider study: CMV epitopes used comprised recently identified HLA-C-restricted ones and well-studied HLA-B-restricted ones.

A few counts support this clonotype. What it binds is unknown. One entry per CDR3 protein, called by TCRdb with MiXCR from the reads. The sample has roughly 990,000 distinct CDR3 sequences, approximately 30% seen once. The V and J ends lost 3 bases and 0 bases respectively, with 12 bases between them. Per germline, CDR1 LGHNA and CDR2 YSLEER. This CDR3 is built from 16 residues. The input for sequencing was cultured CD8+ T cells from PBMCs, taken from culture after CMV antigen stimulation. The chain combines TRBV4-3 with TRBJ2-1, with D perhaps being TRBD1 or TRBD2 (5 bases each). The receptor was derived from a human donor in good health (CMV status not recorded). Some clones in this sample may be carry-over from other donors' samples. CDR3 residues: CASSQLGPSSYNEQFF. For the CDR3, the DNA is TGCGCCAGCAGCCAGCTGGGACCTAGCTCCTACAATGAGCAGTTCTTC.